This T cell receptor (beta chain) was retrieved from a study of shared clonotypes between healthy human individuals. Whole-study context: Per donor, three plates held CD4 naive cells, three held CD4 memory, two held CD8 naive and one held CD8 memory. Study-level findings and limits: The sole specimen, blood, was sampled, and tissue repertoires likely differ.

With respect to this clone: The antigen remains unidentified.

Method: immunoSEQ multiplex PCR; TCRdb's copy keeps in-frame clones and lacks some. The sample shows roughly 2.2 million clones, approximately 90% of them seen only once. The CDR3 has 14 residues. Germline lookup yields CDR1 MNHNS and CDR2 SASEGT. Trimming removed 0 bases at V and 6 bases at J, with 12 bases between. The source is a young man in good health. Some clones in this sample may be carry-over from other donors' samples. Sequenced input: naive CD4+ T cells from PBMCs. The sample's subset: CD45RA+ positively selected. The chain carries TRBV6-1 and TRBJ2-7; no reliable D call. The CDR3 bases are TGTGCCAGCAGTGAAGCGCTTATGGCCCTCGAGCAGTACTTC. Amino acid sequence: CASSEALMALEQYF.